Included here is one T cell receptor beta chain sequence, with context. The data stem from a study of shared T cell receptors in the human thymus. Produced via immunoSEQ multiplex PCR; TCRdb's table is partial and in-frame only. This table has some 640,000 clones, over 75% appearing once. Trimming took off 2 bases at V and 0 bases at J, with 23 bases between the two ends. Germline V gene data show CDR1 as LGHNA and CDR2 as YSLEER. The length of the CDR3 is 20 residues. A further study also used this sample, focusing on human thymus T cells. In that study: The donor group consisted of healthy Finnish infants who were having corrective surgery for congenital heart defects. Corrective cardiac operations yielded the resected thymus tissue. Repertoires from thymus and blood appeared to show biased V and J gene usage. A high degree of thymic repertoire overlap among unrelated individuals was reported in related research.

The sample consisted of thymocytes. This TCR came from a boy under two years old with a congenital heart defect. The chain joins TRBV4-3 to TRBJ2-1, with a tentative D call TRBD2 (6 bases). CDR3 amino acids: CASSQPNQGSGDSSYNEQFF. The CDR3 DNA reads as TGCGCCAGCAGCCAACCCAACCAGGGTAGCGGTGATAGCTCCTACAATGAGCAGTTCTTC.